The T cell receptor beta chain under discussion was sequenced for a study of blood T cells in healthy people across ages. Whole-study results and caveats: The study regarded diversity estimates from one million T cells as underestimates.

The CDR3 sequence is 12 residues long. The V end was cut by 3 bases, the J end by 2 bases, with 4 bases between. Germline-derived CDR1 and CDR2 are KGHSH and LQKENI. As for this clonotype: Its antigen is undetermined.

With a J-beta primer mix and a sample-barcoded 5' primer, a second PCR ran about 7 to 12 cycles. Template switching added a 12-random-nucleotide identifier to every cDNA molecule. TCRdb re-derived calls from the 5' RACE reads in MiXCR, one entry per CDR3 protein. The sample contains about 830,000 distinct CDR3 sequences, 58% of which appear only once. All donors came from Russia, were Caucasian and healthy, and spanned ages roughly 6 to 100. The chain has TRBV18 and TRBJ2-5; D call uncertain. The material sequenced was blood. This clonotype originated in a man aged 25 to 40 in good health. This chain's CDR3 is CASSPQQETQYF. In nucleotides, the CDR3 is TGTGCCAGCTCACCTCAACAAGAGACCCAGTACTTC.